This T cell receptor beta chain was profiled in a study of beta chain features in type 1 diabetes. The whole isolated RNA underwent reverse transcription, so sequencing captured expressed TCRB transcripts. Sequenced by immunoSEQ multiplex PCR; TCRdb stores in-frame clones only, minus some. The sample lists 630,000 or so clones, roughly 13% occurring once. Whole-study findings and limits: In all four CD4+ subsets, TCRB CDR3 length was significantly, moderately reduced in type 1 diabetes.

The V gene's germline CDR1 is SNHLY and CDR2 FYNNEI. Trimming shortened V by 4 bases and J by 4 bases, and 11 bases separated the two germline ends. This CDR3 contains 13 residues. This clone was seen a single time. The antigen is unknown. Sorting based on CD45RO/CCR7/CD25/CD127/CD95/CD27 separated CD4+ naive, central memory, regulatory and stem cell-like memory cells. The receptor comes from a man aged 18 to 35 with type 1 diabetes. The V and J genes are TRBV2 and TRBJ2-7, with a weak D call TRBD1 (6 bases). The sequenced sample was naive CD4+ T cells from blood. The CDR3 region has the DNA TGTGCCAGCAGTGGCAGGGGCGTATACGAGCAGTACTTC. This codes for CASSGRGVYEQYF.